This T cell receptor (beta chain) was observed in a study of blood T cell repertoires in COVID-19. Overall study: The United States, Italy and Spain were the sources of the acute and convalescent COVID-19 samples. T cells, B-cell-depleted T cells, or PBMCs provided the cDNA or gDNA that served as material.

Germline V gene data show CDR1 as MNHEY and CDR2 as SVGEGT. V was trimmed by 0 bases and J by 9 bases, leaving 17 bases between them. The CDR3 totals 15 residues. Original handling: The authors estimated nucleated cell counts from reference gene primer amplification. Clones were read by immunoSEQ multiplex PCR, and TCRdb kept only the in-frame ones, dropping some. D and trimming were read from the DNA, whereas the V and J calls and clone size are those reported in that table. The sample lists 250,000 to 300,000 clones; 89% were seen once. The source is a man aged 45-65 years with acute or convalescent COVID-19. The rearrangement joins TRBV6-2 or TRBV6-3 to TRBJ2-5; tentatively, D is TRBD1 (5 bases). Sequencing was carried out using peripheral blood. CDR3 coding DNA: TGTGCCAGCAGTTACTCGAAAGGGGCCGTTGGGGCCCAGTACTTC. It is translated as CASSYSKGAVGAQYF.